The 10 T cell receptor beta chains below come from one sample, sequenced in a study of cytomegalovirus exposure and HLA in healthy donors. Vbeta (60) and Jbeta (13) primers were used in the PCR. Sequencing used immunoSEQ multiplex PCR; TCRdb keeps in-frame clones, though not all of them. The repertoire includes about 200,000 clones, around 76% of them detected once, and roughly 6% sits in the top ten. Specimen: PBMCs. The receptor source for this set is a man aged 35-49 years in good health and CMV-seropositive.

This chain connects TRBV6-1 to TRBJ1-1, with 7 bases fitting TRBD1. This CDR3 region has 14 residues. Germline V gene lookup returns CDR1 MNHNS and CDR2 SASEGT. The V gene end was trimmed by 4 bases and the J gene end by 6 bases; junction bases not matched to a gene: 8. CDR3 coding DNA: TGTGCCAGCAGTGGGAGTACAGGGGAATCTGAAGCTTTCTTT. Its translation is CASSGSTGESEAFF.

A single count supports this clone. The V and J genes are TRBV27 and TRBJ2-1; the match to TRBD2 covers 7 bases. The V gene's germline CDR1 is MNHEY and CDR2 SMNVEV (reference sequence). The V segment lost 2 bases and the J segment 2 bases; nucleotides outside the gene matches: 6. The CDR3 loop spans 16 amino acids. This CDR3 reads CASSLGGLDAYNEQFF. The CDR3 coding sequence is TGTGCCAGCAGTTTAGGCGGACTAGACGCCTACAATGAGCAGTTCTTC.

This clone was observed a single time. The V and J genes are TRBV19 and TRBJ1-1, with D uncertain. The CDR3 sequence is 15 residues long. Between the trimmed V and J ends, which lost 7 bases and 0 bases, there was a span of 15 bases. CDR1 is LNHDA, CDR2 SQIVND, per germline (reference sequence). CDR3 protein: CASTTSGRMNTEAFF. DNA for the CDR3: TGTGCCAGTACCACATCAGGCAGGATGAACACTGAAGCTTTCTTT. The variable domain in full, completed from reference TRBV19 and TRBJ1-1, reads DGGITQSPKYLFRKEGQNVTLSCEQNLNHDAMYWYRQDPGQGLRLIYYSQIVNDFQKGDIAEGYSVSREKKESFPLTVTSAQKNPTAFYLCASTTSGRMNTEAFFGQGTRLTVV.

The rearrangement uses TRBV6-1 and TRBJ1-2; 7 bases map to TRBD1. The CDR3 extends over 15 amino acids. CDR1 is MNHNS, CDR2 SASEGT, per germline. Losses at the gene ends were 2 bases for V and 7 bases for J; bases not matched to a gene: 10. In nucleotides, the CDR3 is TGTGCCAGCAGTGAATATATGGGGACAGCTATTGGCTACACCTTC. Translating gives CASSEYMGTAIGYTF.

V is TRBV6-1 and J is TRBJ2-7, with a possible D match to TRBD2 (5 bases). This CDR3 has 14 residues. Trimming pared 5 bases from V and 2 bases from J, leaving 13 bases between. CDR1 is MNHNS and CDR2 is SASEGT in the germline V gene. CDR3 DNA sequence: TGTGCCAGCAGTTCCCAGAGCGGTACCTACGAGCAGTACGTC. Translation gives CASSSQSGTYEQYV.

V usage is TRBV19 and J usage is TRBJ2-5; TRBD2 matches at 12 bases. With V trimmed by 3 bases and J by 5 bases, 10 bases remained unmatched. There are 17 residues in the CDR3. The germline gives CDR1 LNHDA, CDR2 SQIVND (reference sequence). Here the CDR3 DNA reads TGTGCCAGTAGTATCGGACTAGCGGGGAGAGGTAGGGAGACCCAGTACTTC. It is translated as CASSIGLAGRGRETQYF.

The gene calls are TRBV11-2 and TRBJ2-5; 9 positions agree with TRBD2. The CDR3 has 15 amino acids. Trimming at V came to 1 base and at J to 2 bases, leaving 2 bases not matched to a gene. Germline lookup yields CDR1 SGHAT and CDR2 FQNNGV. The CDR3 sequence: CASSLVSGSQETQYF. DNA of the CDR3: TGTGCCAGCAGCTTAGTTAGCGGGAGTCAAGAGACCCAGTACTTC.

The chain couples TRBV5-1 to TRBJ1-1; D not resolved. The CDR3 spans 15 residues. The V end lost 0 bases, the J end lost 1 base, and 10 bases lay between the germline ends. CDR1 SGHRS and CDR2 YFSETQ come from the germline V gene. Here the CDR3 reads CASSLGAAGNTEAFF. The CDR3, as DNA: TGCGCCAGCAGCTTGGGCGCAGCGGGGAACACTGAAGCTTTCTTT. Supplemented by reference TRBV5-1 and TRBJ1-1, the full variable domain reads KAGVTQTPRYLIKTRGQQVTLSCSPISGHRSVSWYQQTPGQGLQFLFEYFSETQRNKGNFPGRFSGRQFSNSRSEMNVSTLELGDSALYLCASSLGAAGNTEAFFGQGTRLTVV.

The chain links TRBV28 to TRBJ1-5, with D possibly matching TRBD1 (5 bases). The germline CDR1 and CDR2 sequences are MDHEN and SYDVKM. The CDR3 is 16 amino acids. Trimming cost V 5 bases and J 4 bases, with 18 bases left between them. CDR3: CASSLRITGKNQPQHF. Here the CDR3 DNA reads TGTGCCAGCAGTCTTCGAATCACAGGAAAGAATCAGCCCCAGCATTTT.

The rearrangement uses TRBV7-8 and TRBJ2-2; TRBD2 agrees at 10 bases. The CDR3 has 17 amino acids. Germline lookup yields CDR1 SGHVS and CDR2 FQNEAQ. V dropped 0 bases and J dropped 1; count of bases not matched to a gene: 2. CDR3 in DNA: TGTGCCAGCAGCTTAGCGAGGACTAGCGGGAACACCGGGGAGCTGTTTTTT. Protein: CASSLARTSGNTGELFF.